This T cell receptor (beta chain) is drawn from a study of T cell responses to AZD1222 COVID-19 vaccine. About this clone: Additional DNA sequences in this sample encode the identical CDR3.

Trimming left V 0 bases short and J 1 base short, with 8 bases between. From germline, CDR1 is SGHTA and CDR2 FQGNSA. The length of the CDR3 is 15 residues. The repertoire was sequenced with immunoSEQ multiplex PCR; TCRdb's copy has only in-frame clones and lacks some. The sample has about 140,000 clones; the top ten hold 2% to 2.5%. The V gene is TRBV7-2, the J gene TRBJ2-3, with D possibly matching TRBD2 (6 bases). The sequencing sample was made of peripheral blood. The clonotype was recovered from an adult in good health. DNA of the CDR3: TGTGCCAGCAGCTTAGCTAGCGGCGGCACAGATACGCAGTATTTT. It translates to CASSLASGGTDTQYF.